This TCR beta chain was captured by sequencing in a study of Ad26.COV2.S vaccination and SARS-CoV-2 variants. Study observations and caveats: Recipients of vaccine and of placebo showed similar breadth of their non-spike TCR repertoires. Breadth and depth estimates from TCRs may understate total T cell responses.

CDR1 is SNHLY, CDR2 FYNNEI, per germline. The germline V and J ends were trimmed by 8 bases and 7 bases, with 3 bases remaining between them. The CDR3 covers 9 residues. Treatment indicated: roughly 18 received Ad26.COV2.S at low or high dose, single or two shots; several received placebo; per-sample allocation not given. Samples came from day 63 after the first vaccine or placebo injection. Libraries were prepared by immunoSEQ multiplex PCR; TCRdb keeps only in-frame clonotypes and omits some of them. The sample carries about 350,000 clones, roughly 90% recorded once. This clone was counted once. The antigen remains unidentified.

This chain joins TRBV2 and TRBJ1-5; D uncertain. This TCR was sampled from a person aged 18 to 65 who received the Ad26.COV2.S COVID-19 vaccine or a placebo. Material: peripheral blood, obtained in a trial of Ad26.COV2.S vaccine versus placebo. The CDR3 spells CASPQPQHF. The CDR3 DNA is TGTGCCAGCCCCCAGCCCCAGCATTTT.